This TCR beta chain comes out of a study of cytomegalovirus exposure and HLA in healthy donors. Overall study: Within an early data release were roughly 90 million unique TCRs drawn from HLA-typed donors.

General study results and limits: The authors reported that TCR beta sequences could predict HLA-A and HLA-B alleles. These predictions were accurate for most subjects in the first cohort. The study flagged roughly 150 TCR beta chains as cytomegalovirus-associated.

V trimming: 2 bases; J trimming: 3 bases; junction bases outside the gene matches: 5. This CDR3 spans 17 amino acids. CDR1 is MGHDK, CDR2 SYGVNS, per germline. To note about this clone: Its target is not known.

13 Jbeta primers and 60 Vbeta primers were used for the PCR. Using immunoSEQ multiplex PCR, the repertoire was profiled, and TCRdb retains in-frame clones only, with some absent. Of 120,000 or so clones listed, approximately 79% are singletons. The V gene is TRBV25-1, the J gene TRBJ2-3; TRBD2 matches 13 bases. The specimen sequenced was PBMCs. This receptor was identified in a man aged 25-40 years in good health and CMV-seropositive. CDR3 region: CASSEELGLAGTDTQYF. The CDR3 bases are TGTGCCAGCAGTGAAGAACTGGGACTAGCGGGAACAGATACGCAGTATTTT.